What follows is one T cell receptor (beta chain) and its context. Its specificity is unknown. This entry comes from a study of cytomegalovirus exposure and HLA in healthy donors. The CDR3 loop spans 15 amino acids. The junction had 7 bases not matched to a gene; V was cut back by 5 bases and J by 1 base. Germline V gives CDR1 MDHEN, CDR2 SYDVKM. Points from the study as a whole: According to an earlier analysis, most TCR beta V segments yielded productive rearrangements about 87% or about 30% of the time.

13 Jbeta primers and 60 Vbeta primers were used for the PCR. Here immunoSEQ multiplex PCR was the method, and the copy in TCRdb shows in-frame clones only, minus some. The repertoire has 200,000 to 250,000 clones, about 70% of them found once; the top ten carry 2.6%. The TCR comes from a man between 35 and 55 years old in good health and CMV-seropositive. Sequenced: PBMCs. J is TRBJ1-1 and V is TRBV28; 7 positions match TRBD1. CDR3 DNA: TGTGCCAGCAGTCCCCCCGGACAGGCGAACACTGAAGCTTTCTTT. As protein: CASSPPGQANTEAFF.